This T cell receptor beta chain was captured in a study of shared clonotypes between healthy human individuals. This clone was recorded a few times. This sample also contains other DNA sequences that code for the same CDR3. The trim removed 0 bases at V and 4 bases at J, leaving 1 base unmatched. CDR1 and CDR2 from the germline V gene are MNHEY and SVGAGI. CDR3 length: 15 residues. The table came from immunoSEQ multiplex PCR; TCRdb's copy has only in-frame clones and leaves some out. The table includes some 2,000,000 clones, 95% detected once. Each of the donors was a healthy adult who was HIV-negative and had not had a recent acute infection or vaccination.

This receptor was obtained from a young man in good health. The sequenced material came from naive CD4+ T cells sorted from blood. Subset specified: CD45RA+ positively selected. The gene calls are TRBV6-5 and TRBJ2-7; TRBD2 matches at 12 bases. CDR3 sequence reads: CASSYSTSGSYEQYF. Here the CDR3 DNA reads TGTGCCAGCAGTTACTCGACTAGCGGGAGTTACGAGCAGTACTTC.